Shown below are 16 T cell receptor beta chains from a single sample sequenced in a study of blood T cell repertoires in COVID-19. Here immunoSEQ multiplex PCR was the method, and the copy in TCRdb shows in-frame clones only, minus some. The sample lists 110,000 or so clones; less than 85% were seen once. Sequencing was carried out using peripheral blood. Every receptor here comes from a human donor in a cohort sampled during active or convalescent COVID-19.

The rearrangement joins TRBV21-1 to TRBJ1-5; no check of the table's D call, TRBD1, against the DNA was made. TRBV21-1 is a pseudogene. The length of the CDR3 is 15 residues. CDR3 in amino acids: CASSTDRDADQPQHF. The CDR3 DNA sequence: TGTGCCAGCAGCACCGACAGGGATGCTGATCAGCCCCAGCATTTT.

V usage is TRBV18 and J usage is TRBJ1-5; D is possibly TRBD1 (5 bases). The CDR3 loop spans 16 amino acids. Trimming removed 3 bases at V and 5 bases at J, with 17 bases between. The germline CDR1 and CDR2 sequences are KGHSH and LQKENI. CDR3 DNA: TGTGCCAGCTCACCTAAGAAAGGGACTGCCGATCAGCCCCAGCATTTT. Its translation is CASSPKKGTADQPQHF.

The rearrangement links TRBV12-3 or TRBV12-4 to TRBJ2-7; D is unresolved. The CDR3 has 13 residues. V lost 4 bases and J 2 bases, leaving 9 bases between the germline ends. Written as DNA, the CDR3 is TGTGCCAGCAGTTCCGGTGTCCCCTACGAGCAGTACTTC. Protein: CASSSGVPYEQYF.

J is TRBJ1-2 and V is TRBV2, with 7 bases aligning to TRBD1. J lost 4 bases, V lost 10 bases, and 15 bases had no gene match. The CDR3 sequence is 15 residues long. The germline V gene has CDR1 SNHLY and CDR2 FYNNEI. CDR3: CAKQQSGDRTYGYTF. CDR3 DNA: TGTGCCAAACAGCAATCAGGGGACAGAACCTATGGCTACACCTTC.

J is TRBJ2-7 and V is TRBV6-5, with D possibly being TRBD2 (6 bases). This CDR3 has 13 residues. The germline V gene encodes CDR1 MNHEY and CDR2 SVGAGI. Trimming took 6 bases from V and 4 from J, leaving 13 bases between them. The CDR3 reads CASRTAGSYEQYF. CDR3 coding DNA: TGTGCCAGCAGAACAGCGGGCTCATACGAGCAGTACTTC.

This clone was observed once. The chain uses TRBV28 and TRBJ2-7; D perhaps matches TRBD1 (5 bases). The length of the CDR3 is 14 residues. V dropped 4 bases and J dropped 3 bases, with 13 bases sitting between them. Germline CDR1 reads MDHEN; CDR2 reads SYDVKM. CDR3 sequence: CASSSRQIYYEQYF. DNA for the CDR3: TGTGCCAGCAGTTCCCGACAGATATACTACGAGCAGTACTTC.

This chain connects TRBV5-5 to TRBJ2-5; possibly TRBD1 for D (5 bases). Looked up from germline, CDR1 is SGHKS and CDR2 is YYEKEE (reference sequence). The CDR3 consists of 14 residues. V was cut by 6 bases and J by 4 bases, with 16 bases left in between. CDR3 DNA sequence: TGTGCCAGCACACTCAGGGCGTTGGGAGAGACCCAGTACTTC. It specifies CASTLRALGETQYF. Full variable domain (outside the CDR3, taken from reference TRBV5-5 and TRBJ2-5): DAGVTQSPTHLIKTRGQQVTLRCSPISGHKSVSWYQQVLGQGPQFIFQYYEKEERGRGNFPDRFSARQFPNYSSELNVNALLLGDSALYLCASTLRALGETQYFGPGTRLLVL.

V gene TRBV5-1 combines with J gene TRBJ2-7; D gene unclear. CDR3 size: 12 residues. The V end was cut by 5 bases, the J end by 0 bases, with 6 bases between. The germline gives CDR1 SGHRS, CDR2 YFSETQ. CDR3 amino acids: CASRLSSYEQYF. DNA for the CDR3: TGCGCCAGCAGGCTGAGCTCCTACGAGCAGTACTTC.

The chain has TRBV7-2 and TRBJ2-5; 10 bases map to TRBD1. In germline, CDR1 is SGHTA, CDR2 FQGNSA. This CDR3 region has 14 residues. Losses at the gene ends were 4 bases for V and 4 bases for J; bases not matched to a gene: 3. The CDR3 coding sequence is TGTGCCAGCAGCTGGACAGGGGGAGGAGAGACCCAGTACTTC. It codes for CASSWTGGGETQYF. Complete variable domain (other parts from reference TRBV7-2 and TRBJ2-5): GAGVSQSPSNKVTEKGKDVELRCDPISGHTALYWYRQSLGQGLEFLIYFQGNSAPDKSGLPSDRFSAERTGGSVSTLTIQRTQQEDSAVYLCASSWTGGGETQYFGPGTRLLVL.

The chain uses TRBV6-1 and TRBJ1-1, with D maybe TRBD1 (6 bases). V lost 4 bases and J lost 0, with 27 bases in between. Germline CDR1 and CDR2: MNHNS and SASEGT. The CDR3 totals 20 residues. The CDR3 is CASSGYRERQARYMNTEAFF. CDR3 DNA: TGTGCCAGCAGTGGGTACCGAGAAAGACAGGCGAGATATATGAACACTGAAGCTTTCTTT.

This clone was observed a single time. The chain recombines TRBV27 with TRBJ1-1; no definite D call. Deletions cut 2 bases from V and 5 bases from J, with 9 bases between. CDR1 is MNHEY and CDR2 is SMNVEV in the germline V gene (reference sequence). This CDR3 is 13 amino acids long. CDR3 DNA sequence: TGTGCCAGCAGTTTACGGCGGGGTACTGAAGCTTTCTTT. Translating it yields CASSLRRGTEAFF.

This chain connects TRBV3-1 (or the pseudogene TRBV3-2) to TRBJ2-3, with D possibly TRBD1 on 6 matching bases. CDR1 is LGHDT, CDR2 YNNKEL, per germline (reference sequence). V was shortened by 4 bases and J by 1 base, with 12 bases between the two germline ends. The CDR3 has 15 residues. In DNA, the CDR3 is TGTGCCAGCAGCCGGCAGGGGAGCGGCACAGATACGCAGTATTTT. As protein: CASSRQGSGTDTQYF.

This clone has just one count. At the DNA level, this CDR3 is encoded by other sequences in the same sample as well. This chain joins TRBV28 and TRBJ2-3; no clear D gene. In germline, CDR1 is MDHEN, CDR2 SYDVKM. The CDR3 consists of 14 residues. Trimming removed 8 bases at V and 4 bases at J, with 16 bases between. The CDR3 nucleotides read TGTGCCAGCTCTTTGGTGACAACCCCAGATACGCAGTATTTT. This translates into CASSLVTTPDTQYF.

The chain is built from TRBV6-2 or TRBV6-3 and TRBJ2-7, with 8 bases matching TRBD1. This CDR3 has 12 amino acids. CDR1 and CDR2 from the germline V gene are MNHEY and SVGEGT. V was clipped by 5 bases and J by 7 bases; unmatched bases: 4. CDR3 sequence reads: CASSRQGSEQYF. The DNA for the CDR3 is TGTGCCAGCAGTCGACAGGGGAGTGAGCAGTACTTC.

This chain links TRBV7-3 with TRBJ2-1; 9 nucleotides line up with TRBD2. CDR1 is SGHTA and CDR2 is FQGTGA in the germline V gene. The trim removed 5 bases at V and 8 bases at J, leaving 10 bases unmatched. CDR3 size: 15 residues. As DNA, the CDR3 is TGTGCCAGCAGCCCCCGGATAGCGGGAGTTGATGAGCAGTTCTTC. Its translation: CASSPRIAGVDEQFF.

The chain carries TRBV11-2 and TRBJ1-1; 7 nucleotides agree with TRBD1. In germline, CDR1 is SGHAT, CDR2 FQNNGV. Trimming removed 6 bases from V and 3 bases from J; junction bases left unmatched: 4. This CDR3 region has 13 residues. The DNA for the CDR3 is TGTGCCAGCAGTAAACAGGGGTACACTGAAGCTTTCTTT. Translating it yields CASSKQGYTEAFF.